This T cell receptor (beta chain) was documented in a study of cytomegalovirus exposure and HLA in healthy donors. About this clone: The target antigen is unknown. A junction boundary mismatches the germline segment, possibly from a read error.

This PCR relied on a set of 60 Vbeta primers and 13 Jbeta primers. Assay: immunoSEQ multiplex PCR; the TCRdb copy retains only in-frame clones and omits some. This table holds 99,000 or so clones, approximately 16% found once. General study points: The study assumed roughly uniform donor sequencing depth for presence/absence analyses. A link between a missense DCLRE1C variant and TCR beta V- and J-gene trimming emerged from a later analysis. Earlier analysis looked at TCR beta V segments, and most were productive about 90% or about 30% of the time.

Germline V gene data show CDR1 as SGHRS and CDR2 as YFSETQ. CDR3 size: 15 residues. V and J are TRBV5-1 and TRBJ1-2; 10 nucleotides line up with TRBD1. The sequence derives from a female donor in good health and CMV-seronegative. The source material was PBMCs. In nucleotides, the CDR3 is TGCGCCAGCAGCACCTCCGGGACAGGGGACTACGGCTACACCTTC. It specifies CASSTSGTGDYGYTF.